Sequencing of this TCR beta chain was carried out in a study of T cell changes during pregnancy in multiple sclerosis (dated by TCRdb to the late 2010s). In terms of the full investigation: In women with multiple sclerosis, the researchers looked at how the T cell repertoire shifted as pregnancy progressed.

The cysteine opens and the phenylalanine closes a CDR3 of 12 amino acids. The CDR3 DNA has 36 bases and is translated from base 1. CDR1 and CDR2 were assigned from the germline V gene as SGHRS and YFSETQ. V sheds 5 bases and J sheds 2 bases, leaving 8 bases between their ends. Receptors were amplified or captured by the immunoSEQ multiplex PCR assay. The immuneACCESS repertoire file appears here via TCRdb, limited to in-frame rearrangements. These files lack a portion of the clones; in checked studies, under half of the deficit traces to unresolved V genes, and the cause of the others is not known. This sample gives approximately 58,000 clones in total; approximately 90% of them show up just once. The ten most abundant clones make up around 2.8% of the sample. Comment on this clone: What this receptor recognizes is not known. The record has no base qualities; no much larger clone is one base away.

The origin of this receptor is a female donor in good health, enrolled as a control in a pregnancy study. The chain is assembled from TRBV5-1 and TRBJ2-7; the D gene cannot be named for sure. The source was peripheral blood, collected in the second trimester of pregnancy. In nucleotides, the sequence is TGCGCCAGCAGGGGTGCGGCCTACGAGCAGTACTTC. This sequence encodes CASRGAAYEQYF.